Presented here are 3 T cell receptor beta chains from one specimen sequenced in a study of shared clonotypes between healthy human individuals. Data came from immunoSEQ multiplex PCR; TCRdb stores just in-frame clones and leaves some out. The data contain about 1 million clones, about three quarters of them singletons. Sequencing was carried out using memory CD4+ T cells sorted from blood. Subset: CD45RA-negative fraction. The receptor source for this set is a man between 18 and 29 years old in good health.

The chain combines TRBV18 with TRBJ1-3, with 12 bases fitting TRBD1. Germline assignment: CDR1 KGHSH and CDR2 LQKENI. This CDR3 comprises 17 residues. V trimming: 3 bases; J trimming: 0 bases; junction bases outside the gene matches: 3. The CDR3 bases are TGTGCCAGCTCACCTGCGGGACAGGGGGCCTCTGGAAACACCATATATTTT. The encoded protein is CASSPAGQGASGNTIYF.

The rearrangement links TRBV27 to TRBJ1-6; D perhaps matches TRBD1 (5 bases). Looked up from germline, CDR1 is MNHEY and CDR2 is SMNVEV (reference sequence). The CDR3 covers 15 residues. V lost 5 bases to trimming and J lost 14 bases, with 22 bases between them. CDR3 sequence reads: CASSITRDGRATLHF. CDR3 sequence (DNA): TGTGCCAGCAGTATCACACGGGACGGCAGGGCTACCCTCCACTTT.

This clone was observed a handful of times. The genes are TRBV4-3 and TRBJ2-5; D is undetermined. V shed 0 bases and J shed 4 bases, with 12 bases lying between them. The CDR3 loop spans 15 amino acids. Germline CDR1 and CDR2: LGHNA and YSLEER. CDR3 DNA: TGCGCCAGCAGCCAAGAGGGAAAGGTCGGAGAGACCCAGTACTTC. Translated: CASSQEGKVGETQYF.